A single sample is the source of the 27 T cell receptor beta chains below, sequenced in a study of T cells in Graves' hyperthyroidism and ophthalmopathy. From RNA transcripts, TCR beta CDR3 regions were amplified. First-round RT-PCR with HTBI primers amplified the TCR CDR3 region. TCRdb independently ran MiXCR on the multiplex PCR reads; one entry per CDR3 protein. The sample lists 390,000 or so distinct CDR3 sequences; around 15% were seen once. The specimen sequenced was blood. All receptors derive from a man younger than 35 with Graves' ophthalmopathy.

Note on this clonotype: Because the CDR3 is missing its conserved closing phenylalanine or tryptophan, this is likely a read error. The CDR3, as DNA: TGTGCCAGCAGTCAAGCGGACAGTTCTAATTCACCCCTCCACCTT. Translation gives CASSQADSSNSPLHL. The genes are TRBV3-1 and TRBJ1-6; perhaps TRBD1 as D (6 bases). This CDR3 is 15 amino acids long. The V gene's germline CDR1 is LGHDT and CDR2 YNNKEL (reference sequence).

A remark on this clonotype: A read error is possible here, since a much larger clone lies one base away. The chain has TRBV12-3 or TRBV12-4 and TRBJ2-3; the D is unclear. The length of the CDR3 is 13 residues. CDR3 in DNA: TGTGCCGGCAGGACGACTAGCACAGATACGCAGTATTTT. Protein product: CAGRTTSTDTQYF.

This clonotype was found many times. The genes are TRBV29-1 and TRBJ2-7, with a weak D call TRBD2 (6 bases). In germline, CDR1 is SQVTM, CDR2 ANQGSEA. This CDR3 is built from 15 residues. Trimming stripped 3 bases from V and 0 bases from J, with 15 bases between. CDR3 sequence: CSVDLEGTSSYEQYF. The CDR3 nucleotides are TGCAGCGTTGACCTGGAGGGGACGAGCTCCTACGAGCAGTACTTC.

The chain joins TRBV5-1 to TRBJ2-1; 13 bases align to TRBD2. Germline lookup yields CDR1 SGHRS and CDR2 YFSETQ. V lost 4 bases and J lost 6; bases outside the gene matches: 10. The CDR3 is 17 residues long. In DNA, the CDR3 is TGCGCCAGCAGCAAGGAACTAGCGGGGGGGCGACCCAATGAGCAGTTCTTC. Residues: CASSKELAGGRPNEQFF.

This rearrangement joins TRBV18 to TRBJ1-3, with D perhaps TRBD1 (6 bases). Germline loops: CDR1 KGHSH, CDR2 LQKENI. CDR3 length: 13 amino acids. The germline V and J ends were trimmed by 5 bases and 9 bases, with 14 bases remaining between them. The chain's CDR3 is CASSSINRATIYF. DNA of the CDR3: TGTGCCAGCTCATCCATAAACAGGGCCACCATATATTTT.

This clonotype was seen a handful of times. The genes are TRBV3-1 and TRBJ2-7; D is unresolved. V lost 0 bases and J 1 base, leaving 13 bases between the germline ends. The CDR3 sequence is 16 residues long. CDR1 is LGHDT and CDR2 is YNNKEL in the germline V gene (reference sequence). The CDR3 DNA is TGTGCCAGCAGCCAAGACAGTATCGCGGTGTCCTACGAGCAGTACTTC. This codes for CASSQDSIAVSYEQYF.

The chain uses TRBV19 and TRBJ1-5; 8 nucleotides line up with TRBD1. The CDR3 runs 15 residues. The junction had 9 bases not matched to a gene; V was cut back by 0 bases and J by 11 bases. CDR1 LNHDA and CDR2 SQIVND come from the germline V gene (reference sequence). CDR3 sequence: CASSIDPGGSVAQHF. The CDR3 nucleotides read TGTGCCAGTAGTATAGATCCAGGGGGCTCCGTGGCCCAGCATTTT.

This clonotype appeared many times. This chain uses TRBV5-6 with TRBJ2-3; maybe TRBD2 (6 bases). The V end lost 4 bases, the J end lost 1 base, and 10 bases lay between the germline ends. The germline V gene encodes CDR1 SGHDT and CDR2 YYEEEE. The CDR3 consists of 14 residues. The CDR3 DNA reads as TGTGCCAGCAGCGCCTCTAGCGGCACAGATACGCAGTATTTT. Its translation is CASSASSGTDTQYF.

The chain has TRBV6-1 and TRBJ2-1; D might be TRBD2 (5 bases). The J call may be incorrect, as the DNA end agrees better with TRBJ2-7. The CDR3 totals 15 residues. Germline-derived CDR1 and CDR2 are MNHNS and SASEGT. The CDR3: CASSLDSWYSNEQYF. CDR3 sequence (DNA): TGTGCCAGCAGCCTGGACTCCTGGTATAGTAATGAGCAGTACTTC.

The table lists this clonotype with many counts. In DNA, the CDR3 is TGTGCCAGCAGCCAAGGTTCTAGCGGCCCCTACGAGCAGTACTTC. Translation gives CASSQGSSGPYEQYF. The chain employs TRBV3-1 and TRBJ2-7; 7 nucleotides line up with TRBD2. V dropped 1 base and J dropped 2; count of bases not matched to a gene: 5. This CDR3 is 15 amino acids long. Germline CDR1 and CDR2: LGHDT and YNNKEL (reference sequence).

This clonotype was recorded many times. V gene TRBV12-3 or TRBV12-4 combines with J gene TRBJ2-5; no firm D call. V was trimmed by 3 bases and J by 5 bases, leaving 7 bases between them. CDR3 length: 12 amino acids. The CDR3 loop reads CASSFVGETQYF. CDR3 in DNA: TGTGCCAGCAGTTTTGTGGGGGAGACCCAGTACTTC.

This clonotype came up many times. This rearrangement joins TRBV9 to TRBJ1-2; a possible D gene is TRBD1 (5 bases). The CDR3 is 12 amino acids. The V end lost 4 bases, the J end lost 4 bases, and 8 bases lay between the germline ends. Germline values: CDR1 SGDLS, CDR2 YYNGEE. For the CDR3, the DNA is TGTGCCAGCAGCCGGGACGGCTATGGCTACACCTTC. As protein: CASSRDGYGYTF.

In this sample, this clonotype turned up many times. The chain's CDR3 is CATSMNIRGPHEQFF. The CDR3 DNA follows: TGTGCCACCAGCATGAATATAAGGGGTCCCCATGAGCAGTTCTTC. The rearrangement joins TRBV15 to TRBJ2-1; D may be TRBD1 (5 bases). Germline CDR1 is LNHNV and CDR2 is YYDKDF (reference sequence). The CDR3 is 15 residues long. V dropped 4 bases and J dropped 8 bases, with 18 bases sitting between them.

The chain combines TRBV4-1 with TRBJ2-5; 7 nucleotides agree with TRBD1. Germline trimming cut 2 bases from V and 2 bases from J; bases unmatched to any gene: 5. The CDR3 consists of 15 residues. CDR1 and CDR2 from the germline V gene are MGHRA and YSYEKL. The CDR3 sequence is CASSQFPGQQETQYF. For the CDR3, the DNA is TGCGCCAGCAGCCAATTCCCGGGACAGCAAGAGACCCAGTACTTC.

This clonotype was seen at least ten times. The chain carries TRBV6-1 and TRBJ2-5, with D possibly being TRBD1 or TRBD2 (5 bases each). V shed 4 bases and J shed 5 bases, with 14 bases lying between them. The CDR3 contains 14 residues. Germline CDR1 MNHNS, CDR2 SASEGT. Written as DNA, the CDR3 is TGTGCCAGCAGTGGGGCAGGGACCGGCGAGACCCAGTACTTC. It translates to CASSGAGTGETQYF.

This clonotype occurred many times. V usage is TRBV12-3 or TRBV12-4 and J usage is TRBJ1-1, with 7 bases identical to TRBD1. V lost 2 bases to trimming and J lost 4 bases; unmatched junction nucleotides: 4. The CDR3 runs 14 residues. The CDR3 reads CASSLWTGATEAFF. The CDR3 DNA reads TGTGCCAGCAGTTTATGGACAGGTGCCACTGAAGCTTTCTTT.

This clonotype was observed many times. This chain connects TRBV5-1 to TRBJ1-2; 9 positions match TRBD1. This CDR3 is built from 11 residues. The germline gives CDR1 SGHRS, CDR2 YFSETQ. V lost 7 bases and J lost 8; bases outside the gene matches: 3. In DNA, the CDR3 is TGCGCCAGCGGACAGGGGTTGGGCTACACCTTC. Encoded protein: CASGQGLGYTF.

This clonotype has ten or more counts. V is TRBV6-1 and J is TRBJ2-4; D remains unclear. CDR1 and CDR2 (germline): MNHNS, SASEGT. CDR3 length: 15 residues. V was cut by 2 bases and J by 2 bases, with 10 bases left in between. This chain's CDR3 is CASSEREYPKNIQYF. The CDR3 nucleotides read TGTGCCAGCAGTGAACGAGAGTACCCCAAAAACATTCAGTACTTC.

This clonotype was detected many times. The CDR3 region is CASSLEGGYPDTQYF. In DNA, the CDR3 is TGCGCCAGCAGCTTGGAGGGGGGCTATCCGGACACGCAGTATTTT. V usage is TRBV5-1 and J usage is TRBJ2-3; D possibly uses TRBD1 or TRBD2 (6 bases each). The CDR3 contains 15 residues. From germline, CDR1 is SGHRS and CDR2 YFSETQ. Trimming left V 0 bases short and J 9 bases short, with 17 bases between.

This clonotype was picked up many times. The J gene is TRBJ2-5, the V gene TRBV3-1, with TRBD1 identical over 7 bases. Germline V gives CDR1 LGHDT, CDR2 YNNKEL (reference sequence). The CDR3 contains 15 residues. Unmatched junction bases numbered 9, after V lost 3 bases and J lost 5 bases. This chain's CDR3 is CASSQGTAPAETQYF. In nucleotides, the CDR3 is TGTGCCAGCAGCCAGGGGACAGCCCCAGCGGAGACCCAGTACTTC.

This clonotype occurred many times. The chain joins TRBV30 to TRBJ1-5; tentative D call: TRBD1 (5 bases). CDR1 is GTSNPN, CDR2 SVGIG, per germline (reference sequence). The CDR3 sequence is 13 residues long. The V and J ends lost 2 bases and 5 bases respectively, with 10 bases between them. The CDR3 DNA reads TGTGCCTGGAGTTGGGGGAAGGATCAGCCCCAGCATTTT. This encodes CAWSWGKDQPQHF.

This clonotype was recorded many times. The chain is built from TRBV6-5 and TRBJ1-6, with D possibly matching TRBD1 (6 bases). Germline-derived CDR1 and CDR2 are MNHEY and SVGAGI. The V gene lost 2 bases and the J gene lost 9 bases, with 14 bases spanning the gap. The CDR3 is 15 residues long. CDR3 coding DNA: TGTGCCAGCAGTTACGAAAAGGGGGGTGGTTCACCCCTCCACTTT. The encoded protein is CASSYEKGGGSPLHF.

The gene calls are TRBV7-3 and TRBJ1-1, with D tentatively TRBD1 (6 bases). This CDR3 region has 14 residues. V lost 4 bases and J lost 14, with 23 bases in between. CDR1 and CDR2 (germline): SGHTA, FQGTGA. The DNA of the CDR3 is TGTGCCAGCAGCTCTGAACCCCTAGGGGGGACCCCCTTCTTT. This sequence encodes CASSSEPLGGTPFF.

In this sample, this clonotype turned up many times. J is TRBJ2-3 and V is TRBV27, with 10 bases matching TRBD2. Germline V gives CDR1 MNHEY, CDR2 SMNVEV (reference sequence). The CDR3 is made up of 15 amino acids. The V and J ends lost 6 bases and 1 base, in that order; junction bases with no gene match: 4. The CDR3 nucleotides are TGTGCCAGCAGACTAGGGACTAGCGGCACAGATACGCAGTATTTT. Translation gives CASRLGTSGTDTQYF.

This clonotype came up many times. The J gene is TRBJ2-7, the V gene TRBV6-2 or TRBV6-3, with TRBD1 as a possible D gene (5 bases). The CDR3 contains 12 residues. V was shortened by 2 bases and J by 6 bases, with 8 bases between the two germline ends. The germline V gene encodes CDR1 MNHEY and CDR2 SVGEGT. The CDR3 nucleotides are TGTGCCAGCAGTTACCCCAGGGTCGAGCAGTACTTC. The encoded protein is CASSYPRVEQYF.

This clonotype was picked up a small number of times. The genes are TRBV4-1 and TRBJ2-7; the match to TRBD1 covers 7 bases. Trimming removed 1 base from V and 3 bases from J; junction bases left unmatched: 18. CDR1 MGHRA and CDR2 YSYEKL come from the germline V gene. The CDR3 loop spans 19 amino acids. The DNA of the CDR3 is TGCGCCAGCAGCCAAGGAAGGACAGGAACCGGAGGAGTTAACTACGAGCAGTACTTC. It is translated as CASSQGRTGTGGVNYEQYF.

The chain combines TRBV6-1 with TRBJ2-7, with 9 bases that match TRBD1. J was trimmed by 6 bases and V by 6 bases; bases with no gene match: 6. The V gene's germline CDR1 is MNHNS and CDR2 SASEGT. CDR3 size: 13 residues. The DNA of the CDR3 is TGTGCCAGCAGCCGCGGGACAGGGTTCGAGCAGTACTTC. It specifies CASSRGTGFEQYF.